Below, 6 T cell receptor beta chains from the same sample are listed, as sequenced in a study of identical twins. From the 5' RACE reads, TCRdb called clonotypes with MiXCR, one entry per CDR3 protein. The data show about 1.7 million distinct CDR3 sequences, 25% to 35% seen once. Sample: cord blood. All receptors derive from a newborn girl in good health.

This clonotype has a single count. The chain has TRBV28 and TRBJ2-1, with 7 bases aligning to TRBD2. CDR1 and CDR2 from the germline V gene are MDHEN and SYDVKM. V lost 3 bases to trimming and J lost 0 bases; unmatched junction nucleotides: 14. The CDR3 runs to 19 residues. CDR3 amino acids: CASSLGGDYQWSSYNEQFF. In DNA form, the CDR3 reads TGTGCCAGCAGTTTGGGCGGGGACTACCAGTGGAGCTCCTACAATGAGCAGTTCTTC.

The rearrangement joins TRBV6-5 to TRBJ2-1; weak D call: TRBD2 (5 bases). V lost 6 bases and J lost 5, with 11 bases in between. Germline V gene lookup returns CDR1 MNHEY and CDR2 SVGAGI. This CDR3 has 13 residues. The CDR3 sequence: CASSRGLDNEQFF. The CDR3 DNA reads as TGTGCCAGCAGCCGCGGACTCGACAATGAGCAGTTCTTC.

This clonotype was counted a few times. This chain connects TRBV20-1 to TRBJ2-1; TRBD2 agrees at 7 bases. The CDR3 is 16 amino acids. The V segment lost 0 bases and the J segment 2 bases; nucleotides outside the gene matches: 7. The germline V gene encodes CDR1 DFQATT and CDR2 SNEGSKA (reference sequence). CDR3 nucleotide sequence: TGCAGTGCTAGAGACCCCTACGCGGGGGCCTACAATGAGCAGTTCTTC. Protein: CSARDPYAGAYNEQFF.

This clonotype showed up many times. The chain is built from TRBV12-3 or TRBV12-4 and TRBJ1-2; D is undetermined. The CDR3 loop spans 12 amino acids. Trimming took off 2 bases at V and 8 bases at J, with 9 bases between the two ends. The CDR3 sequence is CASSLRGDGYTF. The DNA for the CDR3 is TGTGCCAGCAGTTTACGGGGAGACGGCTACACCTTC.

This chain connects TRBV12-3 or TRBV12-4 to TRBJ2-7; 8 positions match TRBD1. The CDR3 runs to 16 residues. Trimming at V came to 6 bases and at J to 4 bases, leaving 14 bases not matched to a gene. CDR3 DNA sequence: TGTGCCAGCAGCTCAGACGCAGGGGGCGCCCGGTACGAGCAGTACTTC. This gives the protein CASSSDAGGARYEQYF.

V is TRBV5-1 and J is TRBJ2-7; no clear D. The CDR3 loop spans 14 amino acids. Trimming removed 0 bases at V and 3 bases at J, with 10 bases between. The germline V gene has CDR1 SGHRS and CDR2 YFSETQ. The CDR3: CASSLGLLRYEQYF. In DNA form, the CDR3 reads TGCGCCAGCAGCTTGGGCCTTCTGCGCTACGAGCAGTACTTC.